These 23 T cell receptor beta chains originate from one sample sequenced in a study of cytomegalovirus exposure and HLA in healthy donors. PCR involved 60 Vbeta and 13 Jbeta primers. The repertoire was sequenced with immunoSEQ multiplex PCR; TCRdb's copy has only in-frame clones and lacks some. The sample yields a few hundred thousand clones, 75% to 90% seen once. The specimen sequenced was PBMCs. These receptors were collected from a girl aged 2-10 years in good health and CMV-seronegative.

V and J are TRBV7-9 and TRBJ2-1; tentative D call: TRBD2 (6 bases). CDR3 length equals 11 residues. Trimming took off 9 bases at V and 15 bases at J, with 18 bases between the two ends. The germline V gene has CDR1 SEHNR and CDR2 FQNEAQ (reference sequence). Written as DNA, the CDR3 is TGTGCCAGTGGGCCGGGAGATGAGGTGTTCTTC. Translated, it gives CASGPGDEVFF.

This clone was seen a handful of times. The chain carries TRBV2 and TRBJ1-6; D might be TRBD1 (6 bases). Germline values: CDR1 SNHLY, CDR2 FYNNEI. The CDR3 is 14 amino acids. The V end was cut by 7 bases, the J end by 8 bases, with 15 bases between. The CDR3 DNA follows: TGTGCCAGCAATTCGGGGGGACAAGATTCACCCCTCCACTTT. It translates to CASNSGGQDSPLHF. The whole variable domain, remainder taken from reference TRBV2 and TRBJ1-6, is EPEVTQTPSHQVTQMGQEVILRCVPISNHLYFYWYRQILGQKVEFLVSFYNNEISEKSEIFDDQFSVERPDGSNFTLKIRSTKLEDSAMYFCASNSGGQDSPLHFGNGTRLTVT.

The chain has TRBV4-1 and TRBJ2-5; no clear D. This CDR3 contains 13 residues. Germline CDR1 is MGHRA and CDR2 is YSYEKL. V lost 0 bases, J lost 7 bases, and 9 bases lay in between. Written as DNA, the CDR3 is TGCGCCAGCAGCCAAGAATATGCGAGGACCCAGTACTTC. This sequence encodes CASSQEYARTQYF.

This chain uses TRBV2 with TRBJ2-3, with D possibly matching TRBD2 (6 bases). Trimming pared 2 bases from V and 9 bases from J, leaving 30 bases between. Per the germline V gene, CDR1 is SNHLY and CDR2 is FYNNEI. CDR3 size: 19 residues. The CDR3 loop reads CASSELGFRSGSRRATQYF. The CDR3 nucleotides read TGTGCCAGCAGTGAACTCGGATTTCGTAGCGGCAGCCGGCGGGCAACGCAGTATTTT.

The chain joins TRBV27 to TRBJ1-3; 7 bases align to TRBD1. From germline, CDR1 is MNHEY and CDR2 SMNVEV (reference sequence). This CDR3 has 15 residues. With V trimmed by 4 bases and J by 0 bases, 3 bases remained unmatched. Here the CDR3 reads CASSSQGSSGNTIYF. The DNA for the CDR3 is TGTGCCAGCAGTTCACAGGGGTCCTCTGGAAACACCATATATTTT.

Written as DNA, the CDR3 is TGCGCCAGCAGCTACCGGGACAGGGAGGATACGCAGTATTTT. It translates to CASSYRDREDTQYF. The genes are TRBV5-1 and TRBJ2-3, with 9 bases matching TRBD1. V gave up 3 bases and J gave up 6 bases; unmatched junction bases: 5. Looked up from germline, CDR1 is SGHRS and CDR2 is YFSETQ. The CDR3 sequence is 14 residues long.

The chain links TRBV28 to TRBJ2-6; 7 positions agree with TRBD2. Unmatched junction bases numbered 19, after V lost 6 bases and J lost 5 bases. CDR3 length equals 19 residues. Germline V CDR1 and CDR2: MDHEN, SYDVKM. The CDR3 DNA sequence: TGTGCCAGCAGCTGGGGGGGGGTGGACGGGGCCGGTCGGGCCAACGTCCTGACTTTC. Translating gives CASSWGGVDGAGRANVLTF.

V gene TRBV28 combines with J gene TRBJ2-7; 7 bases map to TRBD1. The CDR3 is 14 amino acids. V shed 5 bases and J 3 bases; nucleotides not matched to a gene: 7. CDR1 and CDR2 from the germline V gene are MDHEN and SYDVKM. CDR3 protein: CASSPPTGNYEQYF. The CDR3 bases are TGTGCCAGCAGTCCCCCGACAGGGAACTACGAGCAGTACTTC. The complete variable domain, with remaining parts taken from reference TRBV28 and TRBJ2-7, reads DVKVTQSSRYLVKRTGEKVFLECVQDMDHENMFWYRQDPGLGLRLIYFSYDVKMKEKGDIPEGYSVSREKKERFSLILESASTNQTSMYLCASSPPTGNYEQYFGPGTRLTVT.

The CDR3: CASSLGQVFSYEQYF. CDR3 bases: TGTGCCAGCAGCTTAGGACAGGTCTTCTCCTACGAGCAGTACTTC. V gene TRBV7-6 combines with J gene TRBJ2-7; D is possibly TRBD1 (6 bases). The V and J ends lost 1 base and 0 bases respectively, with 10 bases between them. CDR1 and CDR2 (germline): SGHVS, FNYEAQ. The CDR3 covers 15 residues. The full variable domain, completed using reference TRBV7-6 and TRBJ2-7, is GAGVSQSPRYKVTKRGQDVALRCDPISGHVSLYWYRQALGQGPEFLTYFNYEAQQDKSGLPNDRFSAERPEGSISTLTIQRTEQRDSAMYRCASSLGQVFSYEQYFGPGTRLTVT.

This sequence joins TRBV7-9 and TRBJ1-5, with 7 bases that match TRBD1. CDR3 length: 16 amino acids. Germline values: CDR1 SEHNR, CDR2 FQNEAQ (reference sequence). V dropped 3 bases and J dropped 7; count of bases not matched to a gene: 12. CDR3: CASSLGAGGGEQPQHF. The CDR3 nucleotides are TGTGCCAGCAGCTTGGGGGCAGGGGGTGGCGAACAGCCCCAGCATTTT.

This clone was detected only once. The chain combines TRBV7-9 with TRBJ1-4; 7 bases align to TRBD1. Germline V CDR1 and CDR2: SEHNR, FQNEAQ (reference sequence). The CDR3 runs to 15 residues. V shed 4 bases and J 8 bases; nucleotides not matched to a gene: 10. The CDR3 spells CASSSNDRVGEKLFF. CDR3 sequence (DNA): TGTGCCAGCAGCTCTAACGACAGGGTCGGCGAAAAACTGTTTTTT.

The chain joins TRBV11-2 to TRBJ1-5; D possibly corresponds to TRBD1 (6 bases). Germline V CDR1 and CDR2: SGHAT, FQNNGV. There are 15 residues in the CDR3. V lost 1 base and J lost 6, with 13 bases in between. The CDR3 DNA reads TGTGCCAGCAGCTTAGGGGCAGGGGTTGGTCAGCCCCAGCATTTT. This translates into CASSLGAGVGQPQHF.

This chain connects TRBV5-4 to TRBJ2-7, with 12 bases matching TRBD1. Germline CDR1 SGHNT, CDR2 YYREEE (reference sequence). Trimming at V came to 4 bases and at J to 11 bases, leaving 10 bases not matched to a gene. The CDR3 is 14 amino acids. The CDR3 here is CASSPQGQGAEKYF. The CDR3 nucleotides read TGTGCCAGCAGCCCTCAGGGACAGGGGGCGGAGAAGTACTTC.

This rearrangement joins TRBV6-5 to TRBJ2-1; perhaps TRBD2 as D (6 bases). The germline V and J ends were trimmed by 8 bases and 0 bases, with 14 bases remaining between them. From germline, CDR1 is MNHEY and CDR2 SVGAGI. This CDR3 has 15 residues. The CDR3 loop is CASLEAGPSYNEQFF. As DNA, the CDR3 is TGTGCCAGCCTCGAAGCGGGCCCCTCCTACAATGAGCAGTTCTTC.

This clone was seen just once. The CDR3 DNA reads TGTGCCAGCAGTAAAATACGGGACATAGGCTACGAGCAGTACTTC. The encoded protein is CASSKIRDIGYEQYF. The chain carries TRBV2 and TRBJ2-7, with D possibly matching TRBD1 (6 bases). Germline values: CDR1 SNHLY, CDR2 FYNNEI. V dropped 5 bases and J dropped 3 bases, with 17 bases sitting between them. The CDR3 runs to 15 residues.

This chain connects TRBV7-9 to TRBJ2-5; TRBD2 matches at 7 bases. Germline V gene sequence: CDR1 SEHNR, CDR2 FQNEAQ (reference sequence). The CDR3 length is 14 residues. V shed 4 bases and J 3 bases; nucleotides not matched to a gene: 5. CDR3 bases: TGTGCCAGCAGCTCTACCGGGGGGAAAGAGACCCAGTACTTC. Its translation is CASSSTGGKETQYF. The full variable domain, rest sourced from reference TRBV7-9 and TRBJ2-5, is DTGVSQNPRHKITKRGQNVTFRCDPISEHNRLYWYRQTLGQGPEFLTYFQNEAQLEKSRLLSDRFSAERPKGSFSTLEIQRTEQGDSAMYLCASSSTGGKETQYFGPGTRLLVL.

CDR3 loop: CASSYLGGRRTDTQYF. The CDR3 region has the DNA TGTGCCAGCAGTTACTTGGGGGGGCGCCGCACAGATACGCAGTATTTT. This chain uses TRBV6-5 with TRBJ2-3; TRBD2 is a possible D gene (7 bases). Germline loops: CDR1 MNHEY, CDR2 SVGAGI. The CDR3 totals 16 residues. V was trimmed by 1 base and J by 1 base, leaving 12 bases between them.

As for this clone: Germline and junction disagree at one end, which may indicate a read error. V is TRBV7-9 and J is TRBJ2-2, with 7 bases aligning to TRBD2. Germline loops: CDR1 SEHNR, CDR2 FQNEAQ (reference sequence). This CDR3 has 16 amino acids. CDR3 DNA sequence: TGTGCCAGCAGCTCGAAGACAGCGGGGAACGCCGGGGAGCTGTTTTTT. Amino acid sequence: CASSSKTAGNAGELFF.

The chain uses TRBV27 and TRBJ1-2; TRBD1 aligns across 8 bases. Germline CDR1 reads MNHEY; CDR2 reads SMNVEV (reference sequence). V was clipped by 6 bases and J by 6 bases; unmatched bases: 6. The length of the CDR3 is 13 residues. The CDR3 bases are TGTGCCAGCAGGGACAGGGTCCATAATGGCTACACCTTC. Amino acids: CASRDRVHNGYTF.

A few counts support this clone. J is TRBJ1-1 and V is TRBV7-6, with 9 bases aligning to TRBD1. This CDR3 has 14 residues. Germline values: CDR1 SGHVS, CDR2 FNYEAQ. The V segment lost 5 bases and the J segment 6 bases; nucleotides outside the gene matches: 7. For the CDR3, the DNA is TGTGCCAGCAGCGTGGGGGACAGGGCGGCTGAAGCTTTCTTT. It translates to CASSVGDRAAEAFF.

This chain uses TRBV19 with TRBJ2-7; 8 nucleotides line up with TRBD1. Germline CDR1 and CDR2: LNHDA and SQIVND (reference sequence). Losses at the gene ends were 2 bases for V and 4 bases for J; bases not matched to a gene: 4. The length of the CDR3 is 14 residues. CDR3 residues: CASSIRTGTYEQYF. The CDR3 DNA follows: TGTGCCAGTAGTATAAGGACAGGGACTTACGAGCAGTACTTC.

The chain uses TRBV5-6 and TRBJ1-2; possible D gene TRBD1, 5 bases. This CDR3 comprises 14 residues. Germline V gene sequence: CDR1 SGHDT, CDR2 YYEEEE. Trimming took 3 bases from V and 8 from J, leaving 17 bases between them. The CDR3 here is CASSSENRLNGYTF. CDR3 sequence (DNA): TGTGCCAGCAGCTCCGAAAACAGGTTGAACGGCTACACCTTC. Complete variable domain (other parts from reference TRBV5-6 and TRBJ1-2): DAGVTQSPTHLIKTRGQQVTLRCSPKSGHDTVSWYQQALGQGPQFIFQYYEEEERQRGNFPDRFSGHQFPNYSSELNVNALLLGDSALYLCASSSENRLNGYTFGSGTRLTVV.

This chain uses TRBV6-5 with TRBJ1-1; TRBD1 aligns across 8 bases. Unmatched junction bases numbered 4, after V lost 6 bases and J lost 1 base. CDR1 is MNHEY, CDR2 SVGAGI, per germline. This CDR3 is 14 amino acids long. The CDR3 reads CASSRTGRNTEAFF. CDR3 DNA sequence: TGTGCCAGCAGCCGGACAGGGAGGAACACTGAAGCTTTCTTT.